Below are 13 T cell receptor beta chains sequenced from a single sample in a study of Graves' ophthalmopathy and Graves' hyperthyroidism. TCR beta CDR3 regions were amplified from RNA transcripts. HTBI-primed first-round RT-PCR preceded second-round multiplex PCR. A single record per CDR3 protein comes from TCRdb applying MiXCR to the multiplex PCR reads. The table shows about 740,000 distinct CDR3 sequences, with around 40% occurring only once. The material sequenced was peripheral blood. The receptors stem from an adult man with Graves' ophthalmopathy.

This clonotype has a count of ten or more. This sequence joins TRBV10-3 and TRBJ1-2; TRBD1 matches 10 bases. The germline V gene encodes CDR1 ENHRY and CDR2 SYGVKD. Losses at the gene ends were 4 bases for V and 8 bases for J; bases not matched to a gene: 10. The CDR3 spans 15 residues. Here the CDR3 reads CAISGQGAIMEGYTF. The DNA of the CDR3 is TGTGCCATCAGTGGACAGGGGGCGATAATGGAGGGCTACACCTTC.

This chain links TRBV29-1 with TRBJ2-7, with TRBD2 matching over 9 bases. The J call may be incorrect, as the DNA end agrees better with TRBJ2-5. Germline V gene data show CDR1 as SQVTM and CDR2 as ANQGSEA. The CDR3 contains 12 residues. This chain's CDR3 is CSVVAGAETQYF. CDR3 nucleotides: TGCAGCGTAGTAGCGGGGGCAGAGACCCAGTACTTC.

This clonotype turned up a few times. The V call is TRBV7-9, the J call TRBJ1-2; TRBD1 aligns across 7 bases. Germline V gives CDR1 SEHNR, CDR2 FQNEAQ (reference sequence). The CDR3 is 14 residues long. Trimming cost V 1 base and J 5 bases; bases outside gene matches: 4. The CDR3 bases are TGTGCCAGCAGCTTAGAGCTGACAGGGTATGGCTACACCTTC. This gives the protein CASSLELTGYGYTF.

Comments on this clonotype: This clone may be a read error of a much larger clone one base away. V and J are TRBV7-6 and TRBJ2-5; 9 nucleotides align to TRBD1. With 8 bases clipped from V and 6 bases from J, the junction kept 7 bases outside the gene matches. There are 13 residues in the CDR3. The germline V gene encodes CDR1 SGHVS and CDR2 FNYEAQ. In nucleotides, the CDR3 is TGTGCCAGCGGCCGGGACAGGGCGAAGACCCAGTACTTC. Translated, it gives CASGRDRAKTQYF.

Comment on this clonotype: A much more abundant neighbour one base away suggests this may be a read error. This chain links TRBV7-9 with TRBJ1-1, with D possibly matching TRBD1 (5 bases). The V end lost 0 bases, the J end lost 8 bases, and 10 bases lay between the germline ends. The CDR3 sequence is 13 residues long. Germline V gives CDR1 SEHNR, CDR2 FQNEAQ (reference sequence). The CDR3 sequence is CASSLAQASEAFF. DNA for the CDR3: TGTGCCAGCAGCTTAGCACAGGCGAGCGAAGCTTTCTTT.

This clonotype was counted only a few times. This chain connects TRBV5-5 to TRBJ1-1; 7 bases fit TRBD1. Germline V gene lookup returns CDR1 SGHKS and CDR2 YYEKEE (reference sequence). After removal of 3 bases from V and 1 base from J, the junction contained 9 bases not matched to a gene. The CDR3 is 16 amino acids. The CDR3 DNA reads TGTGCCAGCAGCTATCCATTACAGGGGAAGAACACTGAAGCTTTCTTT. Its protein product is CASSYPLQGKNTEAFF. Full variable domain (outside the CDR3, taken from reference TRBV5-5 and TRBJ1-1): DAGVTQSPTHLIKTRGQQVTLRCSPISGHKSVSWYQQVLGQGPQFIFQYYEKEERGRGNFPDRFSARQFPNYSSELNVNALLLGDSALYLCASSYPLQGKNTEAFFGQGTRLTVV.

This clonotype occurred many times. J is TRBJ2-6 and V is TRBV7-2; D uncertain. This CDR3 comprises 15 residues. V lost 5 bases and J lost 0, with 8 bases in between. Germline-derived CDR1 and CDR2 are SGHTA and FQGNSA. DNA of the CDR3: TGTGCCAGCAGCCGTTGGATCTCTGGGGCCAACGTCCTGACTTTC. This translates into CASSRWISGANVLTF.

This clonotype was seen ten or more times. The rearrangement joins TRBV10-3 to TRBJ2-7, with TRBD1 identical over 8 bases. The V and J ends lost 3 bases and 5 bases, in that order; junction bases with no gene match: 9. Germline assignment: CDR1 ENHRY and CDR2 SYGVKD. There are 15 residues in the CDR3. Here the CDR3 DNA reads TGTGCCATCAGTGACGGGTTAGGACAGGGACACGAGCAGTACTTC. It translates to CAISDGLGQGHEQYF.

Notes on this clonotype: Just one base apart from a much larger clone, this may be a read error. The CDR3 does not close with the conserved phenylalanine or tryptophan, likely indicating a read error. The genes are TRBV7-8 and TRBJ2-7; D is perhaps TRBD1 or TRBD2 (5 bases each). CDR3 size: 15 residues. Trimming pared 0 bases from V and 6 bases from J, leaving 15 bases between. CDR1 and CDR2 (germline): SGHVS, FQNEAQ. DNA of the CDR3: TGTGCCAGCAGCTTAGCGGCAGGGAGCTTCCCCGAGCAGTACTCC. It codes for CASSLAAGSFPEQYS.

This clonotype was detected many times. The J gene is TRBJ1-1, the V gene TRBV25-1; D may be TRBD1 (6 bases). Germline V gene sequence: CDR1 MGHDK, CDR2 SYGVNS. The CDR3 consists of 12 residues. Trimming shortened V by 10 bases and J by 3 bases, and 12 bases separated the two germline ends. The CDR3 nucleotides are TGTGCCACCCTTCAGGGGTACACTGAAGCTTTCTTT. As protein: CATLQGYTEAFF.

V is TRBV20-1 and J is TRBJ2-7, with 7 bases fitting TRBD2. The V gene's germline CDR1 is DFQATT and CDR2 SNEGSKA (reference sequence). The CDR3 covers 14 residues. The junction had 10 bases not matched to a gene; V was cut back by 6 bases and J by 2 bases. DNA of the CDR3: TGCAGTGCCTCAACCGGGAGGTCGGCCTACGAGCAGTACTTC. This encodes CSASTGRSAYEQYF.

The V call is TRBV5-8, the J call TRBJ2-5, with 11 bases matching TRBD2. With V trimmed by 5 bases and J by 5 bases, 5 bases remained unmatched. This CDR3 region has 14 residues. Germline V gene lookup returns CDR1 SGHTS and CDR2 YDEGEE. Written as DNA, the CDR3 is TGTGCCAGCAGTACTAGCGGGAGCTGGGAGACCCAGTACTTC. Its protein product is CASSTSGSWETQYF.

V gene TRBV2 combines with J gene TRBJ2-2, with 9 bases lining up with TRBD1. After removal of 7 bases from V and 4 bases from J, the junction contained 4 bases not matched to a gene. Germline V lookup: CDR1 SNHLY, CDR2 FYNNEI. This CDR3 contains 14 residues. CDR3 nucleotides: TGTGCCAGCACACAGGGGGCAATCACCGGGGAGCTGTTTTTT. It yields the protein CASTQGAITGELFF.